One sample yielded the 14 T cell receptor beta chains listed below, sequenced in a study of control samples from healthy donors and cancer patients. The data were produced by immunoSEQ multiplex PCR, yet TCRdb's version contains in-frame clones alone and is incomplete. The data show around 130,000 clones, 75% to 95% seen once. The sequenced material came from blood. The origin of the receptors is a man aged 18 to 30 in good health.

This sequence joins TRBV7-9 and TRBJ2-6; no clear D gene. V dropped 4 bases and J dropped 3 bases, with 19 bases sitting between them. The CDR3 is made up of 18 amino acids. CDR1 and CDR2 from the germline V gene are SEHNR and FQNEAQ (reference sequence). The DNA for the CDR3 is TGTGCCAGCAGCTCGCCCTTGGATTTATCGCTTGGGGCCAACGTCCTGACTTTC. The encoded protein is CASSSPLDLSLGANVLTF.

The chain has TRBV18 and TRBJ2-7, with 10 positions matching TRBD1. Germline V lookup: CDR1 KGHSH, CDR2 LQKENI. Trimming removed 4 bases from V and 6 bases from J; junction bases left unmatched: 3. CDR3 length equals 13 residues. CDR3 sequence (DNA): TGTGCCAGCTCACGGGACAGGGGAGGCGAGCAGTACTTC. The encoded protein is CASSRDRGGEQYF.

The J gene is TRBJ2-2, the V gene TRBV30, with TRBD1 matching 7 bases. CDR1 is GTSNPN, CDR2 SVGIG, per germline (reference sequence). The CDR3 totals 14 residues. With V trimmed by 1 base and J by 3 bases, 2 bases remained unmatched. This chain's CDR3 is CAWSEDRYTGELFF. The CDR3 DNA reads TGTGCCTGGAGTGAGGACAGGTACACCGGGGAGCTGTTTTTT.

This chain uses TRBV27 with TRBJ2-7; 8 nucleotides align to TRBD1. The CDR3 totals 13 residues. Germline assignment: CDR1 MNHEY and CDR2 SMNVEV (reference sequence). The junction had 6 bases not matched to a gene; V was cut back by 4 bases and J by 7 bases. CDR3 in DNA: TGTGCCAGCAGTTCCCGGACAGGGCGGGAGCAGTACTTC. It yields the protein CASSSRTGREQYF.

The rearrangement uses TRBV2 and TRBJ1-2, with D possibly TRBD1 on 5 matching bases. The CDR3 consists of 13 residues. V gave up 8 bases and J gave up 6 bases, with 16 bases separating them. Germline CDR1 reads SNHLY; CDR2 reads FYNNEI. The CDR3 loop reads CASGLGRAHGYTF. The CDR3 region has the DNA TGTGCCAGCGGTCTGGGCAGGGCGCATGGCTACACCTTC.

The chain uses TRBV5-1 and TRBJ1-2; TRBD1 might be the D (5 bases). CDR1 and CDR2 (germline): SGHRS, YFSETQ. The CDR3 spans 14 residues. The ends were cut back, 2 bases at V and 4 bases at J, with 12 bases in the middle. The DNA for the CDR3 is TGCGCCAGCAGCTTCGGGACGCCGCGCTATGGCTACACCTTC. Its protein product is CASSFGTPRYGYTF.

CDR3 sequence (DNA): TGTGCCAGCAGTCCCCGGGACAGGCCAACCTACGAGCAGTACTTC. Protein product: CASSPRDRPTYEQYF. The chain links TRBV27 to TRBJ2-7, with 8 nucleotides matching TRBD1. CDR1 and CDR2 from the germline V gene are MNHEY and SMNVEV (reference sequence). The CDR3 contains 15 residues. Unmatched junction bases numbered 8, after V lost 5 bases and J lost 2 bases.

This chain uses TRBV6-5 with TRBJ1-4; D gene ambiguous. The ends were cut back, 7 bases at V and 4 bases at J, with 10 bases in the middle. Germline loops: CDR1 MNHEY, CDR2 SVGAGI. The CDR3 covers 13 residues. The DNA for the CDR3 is TGTGCCAGCAAGGAACAGCTTAATGAAAAACTGTTTTTT. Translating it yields CASKEQLNEKLFF.

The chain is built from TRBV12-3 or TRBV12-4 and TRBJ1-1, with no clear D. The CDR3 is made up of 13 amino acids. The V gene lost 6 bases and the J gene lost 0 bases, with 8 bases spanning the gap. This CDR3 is CASRRMMNTEAFF. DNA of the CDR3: TGTGCCAGCAGACGGATGATGAACACTGAAGCTTTCTTT.

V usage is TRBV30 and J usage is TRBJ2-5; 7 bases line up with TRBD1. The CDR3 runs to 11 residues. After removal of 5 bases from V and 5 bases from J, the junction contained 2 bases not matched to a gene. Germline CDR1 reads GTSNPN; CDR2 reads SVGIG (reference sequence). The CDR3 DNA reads TGTGCCTGGGGGGGACAGGAGACCCAGTACTTC. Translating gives CAWGGQETQYF.

CDR3 nucleotides: TGTGCCAGCAGTTTTCCGGCTAGCGGGGGGGAACTGCGTGAGCAGTTCTTC. Translating it yields CASSFPASGGELREQFF. The chain joins TRBV27 to TRBJ2-1, with 12 bases identical to TRBD2. J was trimmed by 9 bases and V by 3 bases; bases with no gene match: 12. This CDR3 is 17 amino acids long. Germline values: CDR1 MNHEY, CDR2 SMNVEV (reference sequence).

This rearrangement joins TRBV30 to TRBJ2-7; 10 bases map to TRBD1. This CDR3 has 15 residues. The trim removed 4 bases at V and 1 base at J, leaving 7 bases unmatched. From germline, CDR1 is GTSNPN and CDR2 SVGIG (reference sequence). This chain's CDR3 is CAWINRDRGSYEQYF. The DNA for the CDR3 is TGTGCCTGGATCAACCGGGACAGGGGATCCTACGAGCAGTACTTC.

The CDR3 bases are TGTGCCAGCAGTTGGACAGGGAGTTCTCAAGAGACCCAGTACTTC. It codes for CASSWTGSSQETQYF. The chain uses TRBV27 and TRBJ2-5, with 8 nucleotides matching TRBD1. This CDR3 spans 15 amino acids. The ends lost 4 bases at V and 2 bases at J; junction bases unmatched: 6. Germline-derived CDR1 and CDR2 are MNHEY and SMNVEV (reference sequence).

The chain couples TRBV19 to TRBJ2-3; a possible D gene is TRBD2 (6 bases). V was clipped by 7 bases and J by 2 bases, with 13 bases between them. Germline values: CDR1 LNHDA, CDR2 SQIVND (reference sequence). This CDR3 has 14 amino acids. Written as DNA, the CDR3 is TGTGCCAGTACCTGGGGGGTATTCACAGATACGCAGTATTTT. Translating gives CASTWGVFTDTQYF.